The next 12 T cell receptor beta chains were all read from a single sample in a study of tumour-infiltrating T cells in Burkitt lymphoma (TCRdb year 2020). The receptor library was made with the immunoSEQ multiplex PCR assay. Held by TCRdb, this immuneACCESS table contains in-frame sequences only and omits some clones. Under half of the omission traces to an unresolved V gene where checked; the cause of the rest is unknown. The sample data list about 1,300 clones, and under 15% of these were observed just once. About a sixth of the sample rests with the top ten. The sequencing sample was made of tumor tissue. The origin of the receptors is a human donor with Burkitt lymphoma.

The chain carries TRBV10-3 and TRBJ2-3; 14 bases are shared with TRBD2. After removal of 7 bases from V and 2 bases from J, the junction contained 8 bases not matched to a gene. The length of the CDR3 is 17 residues. Germline V lookup: CDR1 ENHRY, CDR2 SYGVKD. The CDR3 here is CAINQGLAGGYTDTQYF. CDR3 DNA: TGTGCCATCAACCAAGGACTAGCGGGGGGTTACACAGATACGCAGTATTTT.

This clone was counted between two and nine times. The rearrangement joins TRBV2 to TRBJ1-4; possible D gene TRBD1, 6 bases. This CDR3 region has 17 residues. Germline CDR1 and CDR2: SNHLY and FYNNEI. The germline V and J ends were trimmed by 4 bases and 4 bases, with 19 bases remaining between them. CDR3 nucleotides: TGTGCCAGCAGTGGAGAGGGGGACAAGGTAGATAATGAAAAACTGTTTTTT. As protein: CASSGEGDKVDNEKLFF. Based on the CDR3 plus reference TRBV2 and TRBJ1-4, the full variable domain is EPEVTQTPSHQVTQMGQEVILRCVPISNHLYFYWYRQILGQKVEFLVSFYNNEISEKSEIFDDQFSVERPDGSNFTLKIRSTKLEDSAMYFCASSGEGDKVDNEKLFFGSGTQLSVL.

This clone was observed a handful of times. The chain is built from TRBV5-4 and TRBJ1-2; D remains unclear. V shed 2 bases and J shed 4 bases, with 15 bases lying between them. This CDR3 has 15 amino acids. Germline V CDR1 and CDR2: SGHNT, YYREEE (reference sequence). CDR3 DNA: TGTGCCAGCAGCTTCTACGGGGAGCCCGTCTATGGCTACACCTTC. Its protein product is CASSFYGEPVYGYTF.

The rearrangement uses TRBV10-1 and TRBJ1-1; 7 positions match TRBD1. The CDR3 has 13 amino acids. The trim removed 3 bases at V and 2 bases at J, leaving 0 bases unmatched. The germline V gene has CDR1 WNHNN and CDR2 SYGVQD (reference sequence). CDR3 bases: TGCGCCAGCAGTGAAGGGGGCAACACTGAAGCTTTCTTT. It yields the protein CASSEGGNTEAFF.

A word on this clone: A read error may account for a junction end that differs from germline. The V and J genes are TRBV7-9 and TRBJ2-5, with unresolved D. The CDR3 extends over 15 amino acids. Germline V gives CDR1 SEHNR, CDR2 FQNEAQ (reference sequence). The CDR3 bases are TGTGCCAGCAGCCCAGTCGTAGGGATCCATGAGATCCAGTACTTC. It yields the protein CASSPVVGIHEIQYF.

The rearrangement joins TRBV2 to TRBJ1-5, with TRBD1 as a possible D gene (5 bases). This CDR3 contains 16 residues. Trimming left V 6 bases short and J 7 bases short, with 22 bases between. The germline gives CDR1 SNHLY, CDR2 FYNNEI. The CDR3 loop is CASSLGGRGWGQPQHF. CDR3 sequence (DNA): TGTGCCAGCAGCCTAGGAGGGAGGGGATGGGGACAGCCCCAGCATTTT.

The chain links TRBV10-3 to TRBJ2-7, with TRBD2 matching 10 bases. The germline V gene has CDR1 ENHRY and CDR2 SYGVKD. CDR3 length: 14 residues. After removal of 6 bases from V and 3 bases from J, the junction contained 5 bases not matched to a gene. The CDR3 region has the DNA TGTGCCATCAGGATTTCTAGCGGGAGCTACGAGCAGTACGTC. As protein: CAIRISSGSYEQYV.

The genes are TRBV5-6 and TRBJ1-1; D perhaps matches TRBD1 (5 bases). V gave up 4 bases and J gave up 2 bases, with 12 bases separating them. The CDR3 sequence is 14 residues long. Germline V gene sequence: CDR1 SGHDT, CDR2 YYEEEE. CDR3 in amino acids: CASSIGAFNTEAFF. As DNA, the CDR3 is TGTGCCAGCAGCATTGGGGCGTTCAACACTGAAGCTTTCTTT.

The gene calls are TRBV12-2 and TRBJ2-7; TRBD2 is the table's D call, not checked against the DNA. TRBV12-2 is labeled a pseudogene. The CDR3 extends over 17 amino acids. CDR3 amino acids: CASRPFAGTSERCEQYV. The CDR3 nucleotides read TGTGCAAGTCGCCCTTTCGCCGGGACTAGCGAAAGGTGCGAGCAGTACGTC.

The V call is TRBV2, the J call TRBJ2-7, with 7 positions matching TRBD1. The V segment lost 4 bases and the J segment 2 bases; nucleotides outside the gene matches: 2. The germline CDR1 and CDR2 sequences are SNHLY and FYNNEI. The CDR3 runs to 13 residues. As DNA, the CDR3 is TGTGCCAGCAGTGCTGGGACAGCCTACGAGCAGTACGTC. It is translated as CASSAGTAYEQYV.

The chain has TRBV27 and TRBJ2-5; 9 bases fit TRBD1. J lost 5 bases, V lost 0 bases, and 4 bases had no gene match. The CDR3 is 15 amino acids. Germline V CDR1 and CDR2: MNHEY, SMNVEV (reference sequence). The CDR3 region has the DNA TGTGCCAGCAGTTTATCCGGGACAGGGTGGGAGACCCAGTACTTC. Translating it yields CASSLSGTGWETQYF.

This clone occurred a few times. This chain connects TRBV2 to TRBJ2-5, with D possibly TRBD1 on 6 matching bases. Germline V gene sequence: CDR1 SNHLY, CDR2 FYNNEI. The CDR3 is 14 residues long. The ends were cut back, 6 bases at V and 5 bases at J, with 16 bases in the middle. The CDR3 nucleotides read TGTGCCAGCAGGGGACACGGGGTTGAGGAGACCCAGTACTTC. Translation gives CASRGHGVEETQYF.